One sample yielded the 16 T cell receptor beta chains listed below, sequenced in a study of T cell changes during pregnancy in multiple sclerosis. The protocol was immunoSEQ multiplex PCR, while the TCRdb copy is restricted to in-frame clones and leaves out a portion. The sample comprises nearly 60,000 clones, about 89% of which are singletons, and 0.4% to 0.55% rests with the top ten. This specimen was CD4+ T cells from peripheral blood mononuclear cells, taken after pregnancy. These receptor sequences come from a female donor in good health, enrolled as a control in a pregnancy study.

The chain employs TRBV7-2 and TRBJ1-5; D not resolved. The germline V gene encodes CDR1 SGHTA and CDR2 FQGNSA. The V end lost 2 bases, the J end lost 4 bases, and 3 bases lay between the germline ends. This CDR3 spans 12 amino acids. The CDR3 protein is CASSLQNQPQHF. The DNA of the CDR3 is TGTGCCAGCAGCTTACAGAATCAGCCCCAGCATTTT. The variable domain in full, with the rest retrieved from reference TRBV7-2 and TRBJ1-5, is GAGVSQSPSNKVTEKGKDVELRCDPISGHTALYWYRQSLGQGLEFLIYFQGNSAPDKSGLPSDRFSAERTGGSVSTLTIQRTQQEDSAVYLCASSLQNQPQHFGDGTRLSIL.

The chain has TRBV25-1 and TRBJ2-7; TRBD2 aligns across 8 bases. The CDR3 is made up of 16 amino acids. Trimming at V came to 1 base and at J to 5 bases, leaving 10 bases not matched to a gene. CDR1 and CDR2 (germline): MGHDK, SYGVNS. The CDR3 region has the DNA TGTGCCAGCAGTGAATCAAGGGCGGGGGGTAGCGACGAGCAGTACTTC. It is translated as CASSESRAGGSDEQYF.

The CDR3 DNA follows: TGTGCCAGCAGCTTGGTGGACACCTCCTACGAGCAGTACTTC. Residues: CASSLVDTSYEQYF. The chain joins TRBV5-4 to TRBJ2-7; perhaps TRBD1 as D (5 bases). Between the trimmed V and J ends, which lost 0 bases and 0 bases, there was a span of 7 bases. The CDR3 has 14 residues. Germline values: CDR1 SGHNT, CDR2 YYREEE (reference sequence).

The chain joins TRBV2 to TRBJ1-1; 8 nucleotides align to TRBD1. Germline V gene sequence: CDR1 SNHLY, CDR2 FYNNEI. V shed 6 bases, J shed 11 bases, and the junction held 5 bases outside the gene matches. CDR3 size: 11 residues. CDR3 sequence (DNA): TGTGCCAGCAGCCAGGGGGCCGGGGCTTTCTTT. Translated: CASSQGAGAFF.

The rearrangement uses TRBV29-1 and TRBJ2-7, with a possible D match to TRBD1 (6 bases). V shed 0 bases and J shed 0 bases, with 15 bases lying between them. The CDR3 is 16 amino acids. CDR1 and CDR2 from the germline V gene are SQVTM and ANQGSEA. The CDR3 region has the DNA TGCAGCGTTGAAGATGGCCCAGGGGCTTTCTCCTACGAGCAGTACTTC. Protein product: CSVEDGPGAFSYEQYF.

V is TRBV5-6 and J is TRBJ2-7; D is unresolved. The CDR3 consists of 12 residues. Per germline, CDR1 SGHDT and CDR2 YYEEEE. V was trimmed by 1 base and J by 3 bases, leaving 5 bases between them. In DNA form, the CDR3 reads TGTGCCAGCAGCTTGTCCGGCTACGAGCAGTACTTC. Its protein is CASSLSGYEQYF. The full variable domain, with the rest looked up from reference TRBV5-6 and TRBJ2-7, is DAGVTQSPTHLIKTRGQQVTLRCSPKSGHDTVSWYQQALGQGPQFIFQYYEEEERQRGNFPDRFSGHQFPNYSSELNVNALLLGDSALYLCASSLSGYEQYFGPGTRLTVT.

The chain links TRBV29-1 to TRBJ1-1; D is possibly TRBD1 (5 bases). Germline assignment: CDR1 SQVTM and CDR2 ANQGSEA. The CDR3 is 13 amino acids. V gave up 4 bases and J gave up 6 bases, with 15 bases separating them. The CDR3 DNA sequence: TGCAGCGTTGCCGGGGGTGGTGGTTCTGAAGCTTTCTTT. It codes for CSVAGGGGSEAFF.

The chain links TRBV18 to TRBJ2-2, with TRBD1 matching over 9 bases. The V gene end was trimmed by 2 bases and the J gene end by 5 bases; junction bases not matched to a gene: 3. CDR1 is KGHSH, CDR2 LQKENI, per germline. The CDR3 is made up of 15 amino acids. In DNA form, the CDR3 reads TGTGCCAGCTCACCAGAGACAGGGGGGACCGGGGAGCTGTTTTTT. It yields the protein CASSPETGGTGELFF.

The V and J genes are TRBV6-6 and TRBJ2-5; TRBD2 might be the D (5 bases). Trimming pared 7 bases from V and 4 bases from J, leaving 19 bases between. From germline, CDR1 is MNHNY and CDR2 SVGAGI (reference sequence). The CDR3 totals 15 residues. The DNA of the CDR3 is TGTGCCAGCACAGACCGGGATCCTACTTTAGAGACCCAGTACTTC. Translation gives CASTDRDPTLETQYF.

The V gene is TRBV7-8, the J gene TRBJ2-3, with D possibly matching TRBD2 (6 bases). Germline V gives CDR1 SGHVS, CDR2 FQNEAQ. Trimming removed 2 bases from V and 3 bases from J, with 15 bases in between. The CDR3 runs to 16 residues. This chain's CDR3 is CASSLNAGFTTDTQYF. CDR3 DNA: TGTGCCAGCAGCTTAAACGCGGGGTTTACTACAGATACGCAGTATTTT.

The genes are TRBV6-5 and TRBJ1-1; weak D call: TRBD1 (6 bases). CDR1 and CDR2 (germline): MNHEY, SVGAGI. Between the trimmed V and J ends, which lost 6 bases and 2 bases, there was a span of 16 bases. This CDR3 is built from 15 residues. This chain's CDR3 is CASRMTGGGNTEAFF. The DNA of the CDR3 is TGTGCCAGCAGGATGACAGGTGGGGGTAACACTGAAGCTTTCTTT.

This sequence joins TRBV10-3 and TRBJ1-5; TRBD1 might be the D (5 bases). V dropped 0 bases and J dropped 6 bases, with 24 bases sitting between them. Germline V CDR1 and CDR2: ENHRY, SYGVKD. The CDR3 runs to 19 residues. CDR3 residues: CAISESNFETEGNPQPQHF. CDR3 nucleotides: TGTGCCATCAGTGAGTCGAATTTTGAAACGGAGGGGAATCCTCAGCCCCAGCATTTT.

This chain uses TRBV11-3 with TRBJ1-1; TRBD1 matches at 8 bases. CDR1 SGHNT and CDR2 YENEEA come from the germline V gene. The junction had 7 bases not matched to a gene; V was cut back by 3 bases and J by 10 bases. The CDR3 spans 13 residues. For the CDR3, the DNA is TGTGCCAGCAGCTTTTCCAGGGGGCGGTCAGCTTTCTTT. Protein: CASSFSRGRSAFF.

The chain is built from TRBV19 and TRBJ1-1, with 7 bases matching TRBD1. The CDR3 is made up of 11 amino acids. Trimming at V came to 6 bases and at J to 6 bases, leaving 1 base not matched to a gene. Germline-derived CDR1 and CDR2 are LNHDA and SQIVND (reference sequence). CDR3 in amino acids: CASRTGPEAFF. The CDR3, as DNA: TGTGCCAGTAGGACAGGGCCTGAAGCTTTCTTT. Complete variable domain (other parts from reference TRBV19 and TRBJ1-1): DGGITQSPKYLFRKEGQNVTLSCEQNLNHDAMYWYRQDPGQGLRLIYYSQIVNDFQKGDIAEGYSVSREKKESFPLTVTSAQKNPTAFYLCASRTGPEAFFGQGTRLTVV.

V usage is TRBV5-4 and J usage is TRBJ2-1; D unresolved. Germline-derived CDR1 and CDR2 are SGHNT and YYREEE (reference sequence). V shed 2 bases and J shed 5 bases, with 17 bases lying between them. The CDR3 has 16 residues. The CDR3 nucleotides are TGTGCCAGCAGCTTACCCTCCGCTGGCGGAGACAATGAGCAGTTCTTC. Its protein is CASSLPSAGGDNEQFF. The full variable domain, rest sourced from reference TRBV5-4 and TRBJ2-1, is ETGVTQSPTHLIKTRGQQVTLRCSSQSGHNTVSWYQQALGQGPQFIFQYYREEENGRGNFPPRFSGLQFPNYSSELNVNALELDDSALYLCASSLPSAGGDNEQFFGPGTRLTVL.

This chain joins TRBV19 and TRBJ2-5; TRBD2 agrees at 10 bases. The CDR3 covers 17 residues. The ends lost 5 bases at V and 1 base at J; junction bases unmatched: 10. Per germline, CDR1 LNHDA and CDR2 SQIVND (reference sequence). CDR3 residues: CASSLNGASGGQETQYF. DNA of the CDR3: TGTGCCAGTAGTCTGAATGGGGCTAGCGGGGGCCAAGAGACCCAGTACTTC.